This TCR beta chain was sequenced in a study of cytomegalovirus exposure and HLA in healthy donors. This PCR relied on a set of 60 Vbeta primers and 13 Jbeta primers. Repertoires were generated with immunoSEQ multiplex PCR, while TCRdb's copy carries only in-frame clones and drops some. The sample gives about 100,000 clones, roughly 80% of which show up once; roughly 1.8% is in the top ten. Per germline, CDR1 KGHSH and CDR2 LQKENI. V lost 2 bases and J 5 bases, leaving 15 bases between the germline ends. The CDR3 has 15 residues. The V gene is TRBV18, the J gene TRBJ2-5; D is unclear. The clonotype comes from a woman between 35 and 50 years old in good health and CMV-seronegative. What was sequenced was PBMCs. The CDR3 coding sequence is TGTGCCAGCTCACCATTGAAGCTCTCGGAGGAGACCCAGTACTTC. It encodes CASSPLKLSEETQYF. The variable domain in full, with the rest retrieved from reference TRBV18 and TRBJ2-5, is NAGVMQNPRHLVRRRGQEARLRCSPMKGHSHVYWYRQLPEEGLKFMVYLQKENIIDESGMPKERFSAEFPKEGPSILRIQQVVRGDSAAYFCASSPLKLSEETQYFGPGTRLLVL.